This T cell receptor beta chain was identified during a study of neurological immune-mediated disorders. Study results and caveats: The multiple sclerosis repertoire cluster was associated with no clinical or MRI feature. HTLV-1-associated myelopathy displayed the greatest TCR clonal expansion, and multiple sclerosis exhibited the smallest, lower than that of healthy controls.

The unsorted libraries had their origin in 2 million PBMCs stored at -80 C. The cDNA came from 5'RACE with 10-nucleotide random UMIs. TCRdb passed the 5' RACE reads through MiXCR, listing each CDR3 protein once. The sample contains about 120,000 distinct CDR3 sequences, more than 2.5% of which appear only once. This CDR3 contains 16 residues. Germline V gene data show CDR1 as DFQATT and CDR2 as SNEGSKA (reference sequence). With V trimmed by 1 base and J by 9 bases, 13 bases remained unmatched. This clonotype was seen at least ten times. As yet, its antigen is unknown. The chain combines TRBV20-1 with TRBJ2-3; TRBD2 matches 10 bases. The sequence was collected from a woman in her twenties or thirties with multiple sclerosis. Sequenced material: PBMCs. This CDR3 is CSARARGLADRETQYF. The CDR3, as DNA: TGCAGTGCTAGAGCTCGTGGACTAGCGGACCGTGAAACGCAGTATTTT.